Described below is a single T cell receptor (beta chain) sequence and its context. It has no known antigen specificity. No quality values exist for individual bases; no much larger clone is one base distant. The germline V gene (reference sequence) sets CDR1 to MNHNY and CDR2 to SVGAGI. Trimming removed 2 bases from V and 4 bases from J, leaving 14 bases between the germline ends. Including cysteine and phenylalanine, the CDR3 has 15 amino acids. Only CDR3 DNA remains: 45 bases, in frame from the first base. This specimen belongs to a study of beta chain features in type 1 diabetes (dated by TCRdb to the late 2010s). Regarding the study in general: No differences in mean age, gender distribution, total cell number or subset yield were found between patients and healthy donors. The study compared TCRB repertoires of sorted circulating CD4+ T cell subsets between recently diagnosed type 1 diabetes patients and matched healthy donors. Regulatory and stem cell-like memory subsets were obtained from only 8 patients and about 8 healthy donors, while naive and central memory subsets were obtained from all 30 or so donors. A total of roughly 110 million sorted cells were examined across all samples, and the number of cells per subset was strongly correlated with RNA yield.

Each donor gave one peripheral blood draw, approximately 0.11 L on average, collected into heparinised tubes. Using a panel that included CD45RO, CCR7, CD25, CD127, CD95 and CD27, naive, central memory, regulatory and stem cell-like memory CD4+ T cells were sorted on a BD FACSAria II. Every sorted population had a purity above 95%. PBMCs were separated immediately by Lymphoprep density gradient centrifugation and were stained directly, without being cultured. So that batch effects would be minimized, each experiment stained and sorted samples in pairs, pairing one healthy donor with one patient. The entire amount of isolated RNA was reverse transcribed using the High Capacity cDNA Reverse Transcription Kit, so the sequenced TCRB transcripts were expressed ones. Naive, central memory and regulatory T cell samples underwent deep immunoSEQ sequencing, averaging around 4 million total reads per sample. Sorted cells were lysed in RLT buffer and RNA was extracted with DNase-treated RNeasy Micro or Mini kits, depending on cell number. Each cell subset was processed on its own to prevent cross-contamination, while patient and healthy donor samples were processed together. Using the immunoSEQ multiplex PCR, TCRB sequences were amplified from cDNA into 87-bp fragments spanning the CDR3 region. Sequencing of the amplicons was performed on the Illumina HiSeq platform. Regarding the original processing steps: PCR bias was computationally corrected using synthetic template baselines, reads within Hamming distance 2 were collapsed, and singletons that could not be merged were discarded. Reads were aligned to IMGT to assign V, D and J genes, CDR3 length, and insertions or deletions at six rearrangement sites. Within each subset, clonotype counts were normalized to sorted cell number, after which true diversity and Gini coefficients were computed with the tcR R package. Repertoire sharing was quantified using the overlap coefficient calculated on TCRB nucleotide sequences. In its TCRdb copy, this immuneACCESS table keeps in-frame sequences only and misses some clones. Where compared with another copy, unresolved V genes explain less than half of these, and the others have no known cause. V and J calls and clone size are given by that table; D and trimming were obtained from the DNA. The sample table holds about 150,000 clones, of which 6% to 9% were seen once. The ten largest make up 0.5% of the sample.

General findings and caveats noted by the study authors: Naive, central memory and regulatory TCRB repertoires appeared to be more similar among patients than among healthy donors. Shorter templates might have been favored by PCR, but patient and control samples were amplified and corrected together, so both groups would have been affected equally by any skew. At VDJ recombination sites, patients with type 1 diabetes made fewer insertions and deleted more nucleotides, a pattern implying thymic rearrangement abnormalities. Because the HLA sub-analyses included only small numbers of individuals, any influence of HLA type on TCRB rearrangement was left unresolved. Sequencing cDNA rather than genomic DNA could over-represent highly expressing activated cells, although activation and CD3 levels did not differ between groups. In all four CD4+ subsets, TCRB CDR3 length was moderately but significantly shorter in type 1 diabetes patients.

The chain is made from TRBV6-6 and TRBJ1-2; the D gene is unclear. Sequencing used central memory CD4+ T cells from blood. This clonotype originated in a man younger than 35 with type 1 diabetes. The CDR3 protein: CASSYEQSPFYGYTF. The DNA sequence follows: TGTGCCAGCAGTTACGAACAGTCGCCTTTCTATGGCTACACCTTC.